The present T cell receptor (beta chain) was sequenced within a study of cytomegalovirus exposure and HLA in healthy donors. Generated by immunoSEQ multiplex PCR, the TCRdb table keeps only in-frame clones and is missing some. Of some 120,000 clones listed, about 94% are singletons. The trim removed 5 bases at V and 5 bases at J, leaving 10 bases unmatched. Germline V gene data show CDR1 as MNHEY and CDR2 as SMNVEV (reference sequence). This CDR3 has 15 amino acids. The sequence was collected from a woman aged 18-29 years in good health and CMV-seronegative. The sample was PBMCs. The rearrangement links TRBV27 to TRBJ2-7; 9 bases map to TRBD1. CDR3 loop: CASSVPGTGLDEQYF. DNA for the CDR3: TGTGCCAGCAGTGTCCCCGGGACAGGGTTGGACGAGCAGTACTTC.